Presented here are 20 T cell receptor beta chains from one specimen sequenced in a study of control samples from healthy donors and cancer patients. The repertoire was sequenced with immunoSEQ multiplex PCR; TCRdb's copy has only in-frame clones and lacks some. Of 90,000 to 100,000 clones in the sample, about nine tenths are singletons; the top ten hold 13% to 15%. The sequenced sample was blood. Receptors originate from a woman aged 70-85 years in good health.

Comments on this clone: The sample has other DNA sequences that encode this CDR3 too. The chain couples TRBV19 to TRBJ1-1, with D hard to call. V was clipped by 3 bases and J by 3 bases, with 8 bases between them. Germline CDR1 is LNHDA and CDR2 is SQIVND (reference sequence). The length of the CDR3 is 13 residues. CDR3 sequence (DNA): TGTGCCAGTAGTATTGAAAGGGACACTGAAGCTTTCTTT. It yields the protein CASSIERDTEAFF.

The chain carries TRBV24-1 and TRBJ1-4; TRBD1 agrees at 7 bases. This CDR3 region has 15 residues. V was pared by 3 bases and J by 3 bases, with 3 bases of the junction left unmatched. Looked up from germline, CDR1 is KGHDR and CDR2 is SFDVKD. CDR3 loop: CATSDRQGPNEKLFF. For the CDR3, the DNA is TGTGCCACCAGTGATCGACAGGGACCTAATGAAAAACTGTTTTTT.

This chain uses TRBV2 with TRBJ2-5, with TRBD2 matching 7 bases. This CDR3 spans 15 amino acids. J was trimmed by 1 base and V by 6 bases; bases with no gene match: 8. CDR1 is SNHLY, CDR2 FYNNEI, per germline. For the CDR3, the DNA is TGTGCCAGCAGCCTTAGGGAGGGCAGCCAAGAGACCCAGTACTTC. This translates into CASSLREGSQETQYF.

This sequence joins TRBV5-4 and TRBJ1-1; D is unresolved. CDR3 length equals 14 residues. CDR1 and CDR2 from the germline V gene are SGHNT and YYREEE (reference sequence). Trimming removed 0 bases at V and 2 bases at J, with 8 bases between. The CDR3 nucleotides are TGTGCCAGCAGCTTGGCTGCAGCCAACACTGAAGCTTTCTTT. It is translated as CASSLAAANTEAFF.

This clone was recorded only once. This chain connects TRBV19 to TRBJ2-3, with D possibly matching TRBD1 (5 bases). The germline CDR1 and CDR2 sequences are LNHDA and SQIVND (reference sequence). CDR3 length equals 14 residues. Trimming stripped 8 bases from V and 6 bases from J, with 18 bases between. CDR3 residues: CASVDSFGADTQYF. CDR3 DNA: TGTGCCAGTGTTGACTCTTTTGGGGCCGATACGCAGTATTTT.

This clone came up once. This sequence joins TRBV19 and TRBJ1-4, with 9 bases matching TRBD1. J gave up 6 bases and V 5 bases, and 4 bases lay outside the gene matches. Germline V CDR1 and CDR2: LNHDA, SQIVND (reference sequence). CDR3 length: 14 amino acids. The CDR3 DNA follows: TGTGCCAGTAGTCTACAGGGGGCTTATGAAAAACTGTTTTTT. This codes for CASSLQGAYEKLFF.

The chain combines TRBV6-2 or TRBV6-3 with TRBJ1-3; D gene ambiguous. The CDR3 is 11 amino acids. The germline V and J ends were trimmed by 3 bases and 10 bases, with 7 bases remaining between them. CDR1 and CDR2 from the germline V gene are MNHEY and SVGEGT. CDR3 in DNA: TGTGCCAGCAGTTATGGAGGAACCATATATTTT. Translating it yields CASSYGGTIYF.

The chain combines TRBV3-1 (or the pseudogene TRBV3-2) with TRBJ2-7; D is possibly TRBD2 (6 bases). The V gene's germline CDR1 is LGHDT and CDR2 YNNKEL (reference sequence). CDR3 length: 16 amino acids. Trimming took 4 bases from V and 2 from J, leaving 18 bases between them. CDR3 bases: TGTGCCAGCAGCCTCCGGGGGTTGCGGGCCACCTACGAGCAGTACTTC. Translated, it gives CASSLRGLRATYEQYF.

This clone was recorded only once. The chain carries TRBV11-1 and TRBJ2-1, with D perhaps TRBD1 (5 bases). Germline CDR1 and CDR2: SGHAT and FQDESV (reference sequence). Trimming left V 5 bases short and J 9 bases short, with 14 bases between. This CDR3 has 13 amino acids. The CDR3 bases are TGTGCCAGCAGCCCCGACCAGGGAAGTGAGCAGTTCTTC. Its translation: CASSPDQGSEQFF. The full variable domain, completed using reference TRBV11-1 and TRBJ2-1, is EAEVAQSPRYKITEKSQAVAFWCDPISGHATLYWYRQILGQGPELLVQFQDESVVDDSQLPKDRFSAERLKGVDSTLKIQPAELGDSAMYLCASSPDQGSEQFFGPGTRLTVL.

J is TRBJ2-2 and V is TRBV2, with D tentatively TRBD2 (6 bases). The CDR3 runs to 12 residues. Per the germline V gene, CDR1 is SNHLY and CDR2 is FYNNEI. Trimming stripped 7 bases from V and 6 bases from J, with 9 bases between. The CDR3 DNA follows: TGTGCCAGCACGGGGGAGCCCGGGGAGCTGTTTTTT. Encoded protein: CASTGEPGELFF.

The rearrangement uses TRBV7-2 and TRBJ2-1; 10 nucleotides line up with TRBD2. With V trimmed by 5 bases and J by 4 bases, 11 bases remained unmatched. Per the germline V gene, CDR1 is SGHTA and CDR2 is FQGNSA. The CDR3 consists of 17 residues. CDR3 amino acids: CASSGPGLATIYNEQFF. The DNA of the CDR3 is TGTGCCAGCAGCGGCCCGGGACTAGCGACGATTTACAATGAGCAGTTCTTC.

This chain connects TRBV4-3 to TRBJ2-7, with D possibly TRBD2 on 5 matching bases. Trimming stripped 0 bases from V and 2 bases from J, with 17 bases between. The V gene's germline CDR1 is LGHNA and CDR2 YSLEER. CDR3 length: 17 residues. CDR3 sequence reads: CASSQDVSAGSPYEQYF. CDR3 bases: TGCGCCAGCAGCCAAGATGTTAGCGCAGGATCCCCCTACGAGCAGTACTTC.

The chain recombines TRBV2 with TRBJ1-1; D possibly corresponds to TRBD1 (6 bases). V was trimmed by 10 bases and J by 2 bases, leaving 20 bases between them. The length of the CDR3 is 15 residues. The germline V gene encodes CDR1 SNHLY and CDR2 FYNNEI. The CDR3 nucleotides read TGTGCCACTACCCTGGACAGAATGATCAACACTGAAGCTTTCTTT. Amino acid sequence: CATTLDRMINTEAFF.

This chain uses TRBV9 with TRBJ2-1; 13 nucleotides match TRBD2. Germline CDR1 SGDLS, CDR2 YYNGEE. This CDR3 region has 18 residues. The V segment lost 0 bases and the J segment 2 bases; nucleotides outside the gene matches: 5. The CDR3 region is CASSVVPGTSGAYNEQFF. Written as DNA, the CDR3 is TGTGCCAGCAGCGTAGTACCCGGGACTAGCGGGGCCTACAATGAGCAGTTCTTC.

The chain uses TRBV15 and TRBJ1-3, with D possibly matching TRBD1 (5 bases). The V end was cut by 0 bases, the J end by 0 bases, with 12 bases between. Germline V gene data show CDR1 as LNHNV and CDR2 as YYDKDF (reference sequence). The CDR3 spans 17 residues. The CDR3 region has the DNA TGTGCCACCAGCAGAGACGCGGGGGGATTCTCTGGAAACACCATATATTTT. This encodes CATSRDAGGFSGNTIYF.

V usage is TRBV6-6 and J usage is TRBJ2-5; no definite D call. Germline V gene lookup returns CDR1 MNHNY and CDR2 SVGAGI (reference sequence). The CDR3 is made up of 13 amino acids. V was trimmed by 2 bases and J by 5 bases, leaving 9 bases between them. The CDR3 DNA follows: TGTGCCAGCAGTTACGGTAGTTTGGAGACCCAGTACTTC. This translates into CASSYGSLETQYF.

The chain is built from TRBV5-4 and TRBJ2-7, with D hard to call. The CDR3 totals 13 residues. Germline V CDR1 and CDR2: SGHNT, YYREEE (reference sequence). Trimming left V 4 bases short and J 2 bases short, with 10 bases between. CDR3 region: CASSPSGTYEQYF. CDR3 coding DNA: TGTGCCAGCAGCCCCTCCGGCACCTACGAGCAGTACTTC.

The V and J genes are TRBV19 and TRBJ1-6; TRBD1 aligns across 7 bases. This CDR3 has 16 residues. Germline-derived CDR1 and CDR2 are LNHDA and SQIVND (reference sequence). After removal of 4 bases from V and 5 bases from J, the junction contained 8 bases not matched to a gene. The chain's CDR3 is CASSKPTGVDNSPLHF. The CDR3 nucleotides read TGTGCCAGTAGTAAACCTACAGGGGTAGATAATTCACCCCTCCACTTT.

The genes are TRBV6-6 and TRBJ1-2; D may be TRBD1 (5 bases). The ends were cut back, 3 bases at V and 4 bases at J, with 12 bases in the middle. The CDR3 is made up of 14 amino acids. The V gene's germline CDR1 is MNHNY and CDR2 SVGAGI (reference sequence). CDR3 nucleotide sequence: TGTGCCAGCAGTTATTTAACAGGCCTCTATGGCTACACCTTC. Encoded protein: CASSYLTGLYGYTF.

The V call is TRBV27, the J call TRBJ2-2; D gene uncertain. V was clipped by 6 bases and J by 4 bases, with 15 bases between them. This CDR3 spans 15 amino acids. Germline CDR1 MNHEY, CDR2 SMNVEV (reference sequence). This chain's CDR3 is CASRRSRTGTGELFF. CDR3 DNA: TGTGCCAGCAGAAGGTCTCGCACGGGCACCGGGGAGCTGTTTTTT.